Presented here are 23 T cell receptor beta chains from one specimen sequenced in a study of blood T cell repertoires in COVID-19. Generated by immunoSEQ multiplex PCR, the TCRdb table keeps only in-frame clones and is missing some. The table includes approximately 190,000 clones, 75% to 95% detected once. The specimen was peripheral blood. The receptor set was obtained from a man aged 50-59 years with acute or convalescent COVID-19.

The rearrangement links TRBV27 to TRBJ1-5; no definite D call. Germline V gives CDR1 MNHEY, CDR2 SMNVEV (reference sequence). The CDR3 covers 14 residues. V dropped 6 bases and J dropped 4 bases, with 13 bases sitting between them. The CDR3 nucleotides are TGTGCCAGCAGCGGGTTAGGAGGGAATCAGCCCCAGCATTTT. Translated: CASSGLGGNQPQHF.

The CDR3 region has the DNA TGCGCCAGCAGCTCCGTTCTGCGGGGTGAGCAGTTCTTC. Protein sequence: CASSSVLRGEQFF. The rearrangement links TRBV5-1 to TRBJ2-1; D is perhaps TRBD2 (6 bases). The CDR3 has 13 residues. Trimming shortened V by 3 bases and J by 9 bases, and 13 bases separated the two germline ends. Germline CDR1 SGHRS, CDR2 YFSETQ. Full variable domain (outside the CDR3, taken from reference TRBV5-1 and TRBJ2-1): KAGVTQTPRYLIKTRGQQVTLSCSPISGHRSVSWYQQTPGQGLQFLFEYFSETQRNKGNFPGRFSGRQFSNSRSEMNVSTLELGDSALYLCASSSVLRGEQFFGPGTRLTVL.

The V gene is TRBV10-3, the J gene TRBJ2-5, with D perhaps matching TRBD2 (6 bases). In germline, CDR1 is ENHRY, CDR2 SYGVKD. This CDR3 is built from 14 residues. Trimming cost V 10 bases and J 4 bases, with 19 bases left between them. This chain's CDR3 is CATSPGEGRETQYF. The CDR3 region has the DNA TGTGCCACCTCTCCGGGAGAAGGCAGAGAGACCCAGTACTTC.

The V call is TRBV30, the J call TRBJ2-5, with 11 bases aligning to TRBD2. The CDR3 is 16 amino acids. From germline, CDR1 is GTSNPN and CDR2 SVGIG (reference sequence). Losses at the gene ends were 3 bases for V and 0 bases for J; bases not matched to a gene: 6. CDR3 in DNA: TGTGCCTGGAGCGTAGCGGGGGGGACGTACCAAGAGACCCAGTACTTC. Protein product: CAWSVAGGTYQETQYF.

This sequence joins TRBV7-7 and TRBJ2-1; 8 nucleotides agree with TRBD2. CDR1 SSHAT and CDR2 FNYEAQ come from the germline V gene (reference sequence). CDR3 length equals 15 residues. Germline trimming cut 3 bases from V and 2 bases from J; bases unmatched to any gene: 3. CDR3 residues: CASSLDSGTYNEQFF. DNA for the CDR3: TGTGCCAGCAGCTTGGATAGCGGGACCTACAATGAGCAGTTCTTC.

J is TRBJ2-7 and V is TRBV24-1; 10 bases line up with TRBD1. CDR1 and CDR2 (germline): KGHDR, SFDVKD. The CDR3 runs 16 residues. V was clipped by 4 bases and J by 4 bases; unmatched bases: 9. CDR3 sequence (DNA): TGTGCCACCAGTGAGAAAGCCGGGACAGGGGTTTACGAGCAGTACTTC. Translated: CATSEKAGTGVYEQYF.

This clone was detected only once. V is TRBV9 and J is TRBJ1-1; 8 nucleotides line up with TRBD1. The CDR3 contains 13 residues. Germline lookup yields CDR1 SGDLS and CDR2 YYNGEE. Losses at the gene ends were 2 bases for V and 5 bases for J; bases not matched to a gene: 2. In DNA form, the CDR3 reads TGTGCCAGCAGCGTGGACAGGGCTACTGAAGCTTTCTTT. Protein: CASSVDRATEAFF.

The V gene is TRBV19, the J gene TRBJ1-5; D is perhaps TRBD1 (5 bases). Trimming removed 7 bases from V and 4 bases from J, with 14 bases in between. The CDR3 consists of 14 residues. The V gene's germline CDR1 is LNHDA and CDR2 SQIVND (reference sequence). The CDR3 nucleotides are TGTGCCAGTAAGGGGATGGAAGTTAATCAGCCCCAGCATTTT. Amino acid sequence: CASKGMEVNQPQHF.

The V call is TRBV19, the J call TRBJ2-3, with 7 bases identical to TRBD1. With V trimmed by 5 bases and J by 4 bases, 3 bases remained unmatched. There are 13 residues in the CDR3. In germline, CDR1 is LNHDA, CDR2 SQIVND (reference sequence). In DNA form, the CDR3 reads TGTGCCAGTAGTGTGCAGGGGGCAGATACGCAGTATTTT. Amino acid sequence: CASSVQGADTQYF.

The CDR3: CASSPRGRNEQFF. The CDR3 DNA follows: TGTGCCAGCAGCCCCAGGGGGCGAAATGAGCAGTTCTTC. The chain carries TRBV7-9 and TRBJ2-1; 8 nucleotides match TRBD1. Losses at the gene ends were 5 bases for V and 7 bases for J; bases not matched to a gene: 4. The V gene's germline CDR1 is SEHNR and CDR2 FQNEAQ (reference sequence). The CDR3 covers 13 residues.

Here the CDR3 reads CATGEGASTDTQYF. CDR3 nucleotide sequence: TGTGCCACGGGCGAGGGGGCGAGCACAGATACGCAGTATTTT. The V call is TRBV6-5, the J call TRBJ2-3, with 7 nucleotides matching TRBD1. Per germline, CDR1 MNHEY and CDR2 SVGAGI. Losses at the gene ends were 10 bases for V and 0 bases for J; bases not matched to a gene: 7. The CDR3 runs to 14 residues.

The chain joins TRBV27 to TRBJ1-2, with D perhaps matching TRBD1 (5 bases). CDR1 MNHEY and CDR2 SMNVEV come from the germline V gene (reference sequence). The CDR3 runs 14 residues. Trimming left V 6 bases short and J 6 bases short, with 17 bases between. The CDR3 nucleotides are TGTGCCAGCAGCCCCTTAGCCTTAGGGGATGGCTACACCTTC. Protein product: CASSPLALGDGYTF.

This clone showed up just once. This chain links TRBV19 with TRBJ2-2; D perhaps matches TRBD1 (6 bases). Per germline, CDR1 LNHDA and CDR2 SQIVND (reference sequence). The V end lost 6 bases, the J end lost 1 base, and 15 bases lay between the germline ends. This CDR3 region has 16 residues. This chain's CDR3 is CASRYPGVLNTGELFF. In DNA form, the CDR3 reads TGTGCCAGTAGATACCCAGGGGTCTTGAACACCGGGGAGCTGTTTTTT.

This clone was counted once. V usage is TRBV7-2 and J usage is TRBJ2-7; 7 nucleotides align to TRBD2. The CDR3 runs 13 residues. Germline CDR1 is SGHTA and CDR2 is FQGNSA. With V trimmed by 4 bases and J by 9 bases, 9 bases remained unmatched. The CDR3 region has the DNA TGTGCCAGCAGCTCCCCGGGAGGCCTAGGGCAGTACTTC. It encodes CASSSPGGLGQYF.

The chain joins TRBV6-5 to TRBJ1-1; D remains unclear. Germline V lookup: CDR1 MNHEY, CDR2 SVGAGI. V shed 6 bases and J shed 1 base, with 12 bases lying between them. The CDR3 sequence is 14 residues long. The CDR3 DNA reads TGTGCCAGCAGCAAACTAGGAGGGAACACTGAAGCTTTCTTT. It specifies CASSKLGGNTEAFF.

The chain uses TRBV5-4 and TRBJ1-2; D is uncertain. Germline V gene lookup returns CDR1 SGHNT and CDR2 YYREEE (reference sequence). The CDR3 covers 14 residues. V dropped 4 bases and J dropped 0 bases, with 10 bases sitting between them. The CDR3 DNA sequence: TGTGCCAGCAGCACAGAAAACTCTAACTATGGCTACACCTTC. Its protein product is CASSTENSNYGYTF.

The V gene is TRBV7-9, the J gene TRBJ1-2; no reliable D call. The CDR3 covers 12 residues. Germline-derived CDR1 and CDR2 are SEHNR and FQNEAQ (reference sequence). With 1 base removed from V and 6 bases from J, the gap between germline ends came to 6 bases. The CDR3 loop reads CASSLVSDGYTF. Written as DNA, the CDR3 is TGTGCCAGCAGCTTAGTATCTGATGGCTACACCTTC.

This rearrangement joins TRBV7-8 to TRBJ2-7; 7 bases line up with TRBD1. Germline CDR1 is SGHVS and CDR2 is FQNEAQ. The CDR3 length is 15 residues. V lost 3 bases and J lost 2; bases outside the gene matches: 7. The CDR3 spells CASSFYDRVPYEQYF. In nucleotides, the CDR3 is TGTGCCAGCAGCTTCTACGACAGGGTACCCTACGAGCAGTACTTC. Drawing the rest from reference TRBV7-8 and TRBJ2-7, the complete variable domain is GAGVSQSPRYKVAKRGQDVALRCDPISGHVSLFWYQQALGQGPEFLTYFQNEAQLDKSGLPSDRFFAERPEGSVSTLKIQRTQQEDSAVYLCASSFYDRVPYEQYFGPGTRLTVT.

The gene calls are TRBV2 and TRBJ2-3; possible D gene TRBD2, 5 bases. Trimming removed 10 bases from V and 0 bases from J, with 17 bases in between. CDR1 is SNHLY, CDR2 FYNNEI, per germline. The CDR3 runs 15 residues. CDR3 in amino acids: CATHRAGWSTDTQYF. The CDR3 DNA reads TGTGCCACCCATCGTGCGGGTTGGAGCACAGATACGCAGTATTTT.

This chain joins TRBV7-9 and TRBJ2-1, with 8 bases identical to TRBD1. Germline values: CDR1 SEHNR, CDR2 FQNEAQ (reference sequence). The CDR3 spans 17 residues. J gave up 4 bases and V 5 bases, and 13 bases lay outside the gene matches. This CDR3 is CASSGKADRVRYNEQFF. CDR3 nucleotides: TGTGCCAGCAGCGGCAAGGCGGACAGGGTTAGGTACAATGAGCAGTTCTTC. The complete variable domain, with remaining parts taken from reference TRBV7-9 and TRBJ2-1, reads DTGVSQNPRHKITKRGQNVTFRCDPISEHNRLYWYRQTLGQGPEFLTYFQNEAQLEKSRLLSDRFSAERPKGSFSTLEIQRTEQGDSAMYLCASSGKADRVRYNEQFFGPGTRLTVL.

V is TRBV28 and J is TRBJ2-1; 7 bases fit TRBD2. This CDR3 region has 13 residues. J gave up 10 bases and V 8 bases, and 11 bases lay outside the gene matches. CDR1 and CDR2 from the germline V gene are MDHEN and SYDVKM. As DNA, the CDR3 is TGTGCCAGCGTAGGGCCCGCGGGGGTCGAGCAGTTCTTC. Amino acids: CASVGPAGVEQFF.

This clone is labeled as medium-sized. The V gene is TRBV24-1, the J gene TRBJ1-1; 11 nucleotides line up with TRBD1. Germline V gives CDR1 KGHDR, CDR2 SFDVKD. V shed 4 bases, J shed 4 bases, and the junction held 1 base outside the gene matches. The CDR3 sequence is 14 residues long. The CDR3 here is CATSEGTGGTEAFF. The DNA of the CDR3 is TGTGCCACCAGTGAAGGGACAGGGGGCACTGAAGCTTTCTTT.

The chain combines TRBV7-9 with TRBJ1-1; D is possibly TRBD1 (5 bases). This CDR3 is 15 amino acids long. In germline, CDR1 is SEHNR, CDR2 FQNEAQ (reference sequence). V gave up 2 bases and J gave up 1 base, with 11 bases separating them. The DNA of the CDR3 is TGTGCCAGCAGCTTATTGCGGGGCACGAACACTGAAGCTTTCTTT. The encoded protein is CASSLLRGTNTEAFF.